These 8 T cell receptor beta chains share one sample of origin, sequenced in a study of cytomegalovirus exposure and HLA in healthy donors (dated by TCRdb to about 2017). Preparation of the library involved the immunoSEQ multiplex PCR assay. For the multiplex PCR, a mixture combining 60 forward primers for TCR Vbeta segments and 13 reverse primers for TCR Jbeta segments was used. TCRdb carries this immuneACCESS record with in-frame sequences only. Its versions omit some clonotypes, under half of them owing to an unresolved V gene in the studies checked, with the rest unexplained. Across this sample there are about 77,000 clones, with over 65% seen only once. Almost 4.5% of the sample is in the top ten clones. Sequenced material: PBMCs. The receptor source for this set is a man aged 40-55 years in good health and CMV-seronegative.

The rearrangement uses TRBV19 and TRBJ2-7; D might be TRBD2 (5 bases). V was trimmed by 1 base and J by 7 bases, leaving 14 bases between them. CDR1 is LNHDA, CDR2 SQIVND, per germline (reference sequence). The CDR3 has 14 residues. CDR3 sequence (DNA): TGTGCCAGTAGTATAGCGGTAGGGAGTAGGGAGCAGTACTTC. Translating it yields CASSIAVGSREQYF.

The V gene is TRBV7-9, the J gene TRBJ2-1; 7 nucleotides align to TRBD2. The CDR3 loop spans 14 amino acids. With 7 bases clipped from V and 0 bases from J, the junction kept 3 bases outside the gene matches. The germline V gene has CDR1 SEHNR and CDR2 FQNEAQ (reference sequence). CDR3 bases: TGTGCCAGCACCACTAGCGTCTCCTACAATGAGCAGTTCTTC. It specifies CASTTSVSYNEQFF.

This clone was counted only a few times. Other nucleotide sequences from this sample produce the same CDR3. CDR3 bases: TGTGCCAGCAGTCTAGGACAGAACTCCTACAATGAGCAGTTCTTC. Translating gives CASSLGQNSYNEQFF. This chain connects TRBV6-1 to TRBJ2-1, with a possible D match to TRBD1 (6 bases). Germline V gives CDR1 MNHNS, CDR2 SASEGT. CDR3 length: 15 amino acids. Trimming removed 5 bases from V and 0 bases from J, with 11 bases in between.

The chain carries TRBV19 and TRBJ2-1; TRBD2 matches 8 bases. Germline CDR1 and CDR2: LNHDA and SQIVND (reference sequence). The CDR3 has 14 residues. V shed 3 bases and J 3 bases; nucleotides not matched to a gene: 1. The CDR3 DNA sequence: TGTGCCAGTAGTATGCTAGCGGGCTACAATGAGCAGTTCTTC. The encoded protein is CASSMLAGYNEQFF.

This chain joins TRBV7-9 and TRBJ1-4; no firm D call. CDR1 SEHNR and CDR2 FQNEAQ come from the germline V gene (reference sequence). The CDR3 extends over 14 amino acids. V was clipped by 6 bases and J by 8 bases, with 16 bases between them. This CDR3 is CASRRHIGGEKLFF. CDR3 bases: TGTGCCAGCAGACGACACATCGGCGGGGAAAAACTGTTTTTT.

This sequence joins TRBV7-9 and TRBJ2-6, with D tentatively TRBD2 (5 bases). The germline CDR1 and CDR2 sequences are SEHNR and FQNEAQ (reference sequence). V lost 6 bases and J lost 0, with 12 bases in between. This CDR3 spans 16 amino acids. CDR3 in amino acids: CASSRPEGSGANVLTF. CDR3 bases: TGTGCCAGCAGTCGACCTGAGGGCTCTGGGGCCAACGTCCTGACTTTC.

The CDR3: CASSETGTGSGNTIYF. In nucleotides, the CDR3 is TGTGCCAGCAGTGAAACGGGTACTGGCTCTGGAAACACCATATATTTT. The V gene is TRBV6-1, the J gene TRBJ1-3; D gene ambiguous. The CDR3 totals 16 residues. The V end lost 2 bases, the J end lost 0 bases, and 11 bases lay between the germline ends. Germline V gene data show CDR1 as MNHNS and CDR2 as SASEGT.

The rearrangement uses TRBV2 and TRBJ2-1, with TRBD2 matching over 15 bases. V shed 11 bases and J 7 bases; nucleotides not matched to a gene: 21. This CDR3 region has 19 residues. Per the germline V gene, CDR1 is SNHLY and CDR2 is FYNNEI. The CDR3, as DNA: TGTGCCGCGAAGAGCGGACTAGCGGGAGGGCCCTACGGGGTGAATGAGCAGTTCTTC. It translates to CAAKSGLAGGPYGVNEQFF.